The rows below give T cell receptor beta chains drawn from one sample of a study of blood T cell repertoires in COVID-19. The assay was immunoSEQ multiplex PCR, and TCRdb's table has in-frame clones only and misses some. The table shows 240,000 or so clones, with 80% to 90% occurring only once. The sequencing input was PBMCs or T cells enriched from blood (not recorded which). The receptors were sampled from a man in his forties or fifties who had been exposed to COVID-19. The CDR3 runs from the conserved cysteine through the conserved F or W. The D gene is left open where the match is weak. Clone size is shown for a subset of rows, as once, few, many or a class of expanded clone.

size | J | V | D | CDR3 | DNA
- | TRBJ2-1 | TRBV7-2 | - | CASSLGQRSYREQFF | TGTGCCAGCAGCTTAGGGCAGAGGTCGTACAGGGAGCAGTTCTTC
- | TRBJ2-5 | TRBV5-1 | - | CASSGQGAGEETQYF | TGCGCCAGCAGCGGACAGGGTGCGGGGGAGGAGACCCAGTACTTC
- | TRBJ1-4 | TRBV5-8 | TRBD1 | CASSLGQGVYREKLFF | TGTGCCAGCAGCTTGGGACAGGGGGTGTATCGTGAAAAACTGTTTTTT
- | TRBJ1-6 | TRBV27 | TRBD1 | CASNGQADNSPLHF | TGTGCCAGCAACGGACAGGCTGATAATTCACCCCTCCACTTT
- | TRBJ1-1 | TRBV5-1 | TRBD1 | CASSLVGQGAEAFF | TGCGCCAGCAGCTTGGTGGGACAGGGGGCTGAAGCTTTCTTT
- | TRBJ2-2 | TRBV3-1/TRBV3-2 | TRBD1 | CASSQDRGWGGELFF | TGTGCCAGCAGCCAAGACAGGGGGTGGGGCGGGGAGCTGTTTTTT
- | TRBJ1-2 | TRBV2 | - | CASSAQRQVGYGYTF | TGTGCCAGCAGCGCCCAAAGACAAGTCGGCTATGGCTACACCTTC
few | TRBJ1-2 | TRBV7-9 | TRBD1 | CASSLSGQALLDGYTF | TGTGCCAGCAGCTTGTCGGGACAGGCCCTGCTCGATGGCTACACCTTC
- | TRBJ2-1 | TRBV9 | TRBD2 | CASSVGGGELNEQFF | TGTGCCAGCAGCGTAGGGGGAGGGGAACTCAATGAGCAGTTCTTC
few | TRBJ1-1 | TRBV5-1 | TRBD1 | CASSSTGGDTEAFF | TGCGCCAGCTCGTCGACAGGGGGAGACACTGAAGCTTTCTTT
- | TRBJ1-4 | TRBV18 | - | CASSLVRGTNEKLFF | TGTGCCAGCTCACTAGTCAGGGGAACTAATGAAAAACTGTTTTTT
- | TRBJ1-3 | TRBV5-1 | - | CASSLTAYDSGNTIYF | TGCGCCAGCAGCTTGACCGCCTACGACTCTGGAAACACCATATATTTT
- | TRBJ2-5 | TRBV5-1 | TRBD1 | CASKAALTTGGETQYF | TGCGCCAGCAAAGCCGCGCTTACGACAGGGGGAGAGACCCAGTACTTC
once | TRBJ2-1 | TRBV4-1 | TRBD2 | CASSQVGIGTSGSWSYNEQFF | TGCGCCAGCAGCCAAGTAGGAATCGGGACTAGCGGGAGTTGGTCCTACAATGAGCAGTTCTTC
- | TRBJ1-2 | TRBV7-9 | TRBD1 | CASSHSSRQGNPYGYTF | TGTGCCAGCAGCCACTCTTCCCGACAGGGAAATCCCTATGGCTACACCTTC
- | TRBJ1-1 | TRBV2 | TRBD1 | CASRGTDLNTEAFF | TGTGCCAGCAGAGGGACAGATTTGAACACTGAAGCTTTCTTT
once | TRBJ1-2 | TRBV28 | TRBD1 | CASSLSGGANGYTF | TGTGCCAGCAGTTTATCAGGGGGCGCGAATGGCTACACCTTC
- | TRBJ2-3 | TRBV5-1 | TRBD2 | CASSEIAGGTDTQYF | TGCGCCAGCAGCGAGATAGCGGGAGGGACAGATACGCAGTATTTT
once | TRBJ1-2 | TRBV14 | - | CASSRGAYGYTF | TGTGCCAGCAGCCGCGGGGCTTATGGCTACACCTTC
- | TRBJ1-2 | TRBV2 | - | CASSGVLGQGRGYTF | TGTGCCAGCAGTGGCGTTCTAGGGCAGGGGCGTGGCTACACCTTC
- | TRBJ2-5 | TRBV5-4 | TRBD2 | CASSPWTSGAGRETQYF | TGTGCCAGCAGCCCCTGGACTAGCGGAGCCGGTCGGGAGACCCAGTACTTC
- | TRBJ2-1 | TRBV27 | TRBD2 | CASRPAGLSSYNEQFF | TGTGCCAGCAGGCCAGCGGGACTGAGCTCCTACAATGAGCAGTTCTTC
- | TRBJ1-2 | TRBV2 | - | CASTPGDAHILYGYTF | TGTGCCAGCACCCCGGGGGACGCACATATTCTCTATGGCTACACCTTC
- | TRBJ1-1 | TRBV5-1 | TRBD1 | CASSKGTGGIGTEAFF | TGCGCCAGCAGCAAAGGGACAGGGGGAATCGGTACTGAAGCTTTCTTT
- | TRBJ1-2 | TRBV28 | - | CASNLGNYGYTF | TGTGCCAGCAATCTCGGTAACTATGGCTACACCTTC
- | TRBJ2-2 | TRBV7-3 | - | CASSLLPRLFDTGELFF | TGTGCCAGCAGCTTATTGCCGAGATTGTTTGACACCGGGGAGCTGTTTTTT
once | TRBJ2-6 | TRBV5-4 | - | CASSLVPGLSGANVLTF | TGTGCCAGCAGCTTGGTTCCAGGGTTATCTGGGGCCAACGTCCTGACTTTC
- | TRBJ1-2 | TRBV5-6 | - | CASSIGGYWYGYTF | TGTGCCAGCAGCATAGGCGGGTATTGGTACGGCTACACCTTC
- | TRBJ1-1 | TRBV10-3 | - | CAISEDIPNTEAFF | TGTGCCATCAGTGAGGACATTCCGAACACTGAAGCTTTCTTT
- | TRBJ1-2 | TRBV29-1 | - | CSVPKVDTNNYGYTF | TGCAGCGTCCCTAAGGTGGACACAAATAACTATGGCTACACCTTC
- | TRBJ2-1 | TRBV24-1 | - | CATSDPQLGGNEQFF | TGTGCCACCAGTGATCCCCAGTTGGGGGGCAATGAGCAGTTCTTC
- | TRBJ1-5 | TRBV2 | - | CASRKGVYSNQPQHF | TGTGCCAGCCGGAAGGGGGTGTATAGCAATCAGCCCCAGCATTTT
- | TRBJ2-7 | TRBV24-1 | TRBD1 | CATSTGGLYEQYF | TGTGCCACCTCGACAGGGGGCCTCTACGAGCAGTACTTC
few | TRBJ1-2 | TRBV9 | - | CASSVGRTNYGYTF | TGTGCCAGCAGCGTAGGCAGGACTAACTATGGCTACACCTTC
- | TRBJ2-3 | TRBV10-3 | - | CAIRGGVGDTQYF | TGTGCCATCAGAGGAGGTGTAGGAGATACGCAGTATTTT
- | TRBJ2-7 | TRBV18 | - | CASSPPGSYEQYF | TGTGCCAGCTCACCTCCGGGGTCCTACGAGCAGTACTTC
- | TRBJ2-7 | TRBV10-3 | - | CAISEITGHGEQYF | TGTGCCATCAGTGAGATCACAGGGCATGGTGAGCAGTACTTC
- | TRBJ2-1 | TRBV27 | TRBD2 | CASSLLAGGVVKDEQFF | TGTGCCAGCAGTTTACTAGCGGGAGGGGTTGTTAAGGATGAGCAGTTCTTC
- | TRBJ2-3 | TRBV5-1 | - | CASSFSPREKRTQYF | TGCGCCAGCAGCTTTTCCCCTAGGGAGAAGCGGACGCAGTATTTT
- | TRBJ1-3 | TRBV11-1 | - | CASSSLGGTIYF | TGTGCCAGCAGCTCACTGGGAGGGACCATATATTTT
- | TRBJ2-7 | TRBV11-1 | - | CASSFSGSYEQYF | TGTGCCAGCAGCTTCTCAGGATCCTACGAGCAGTACTTC
- | TRBJ1-2 | TRBV2 | TRBD1 | CASSYYTGGGYGYTF | TGTGCCAGCAGTTATTATACAGGGGGCGGGTATGGCTACACCTTC
- | TRBJ1-2 | TRBV10-2 | - | CASSESPERGYTF | TGCGCCAGCAGTGAGAGTCCAGAGAGGGGCTACACCTTC
- | TRBJ1-1 | TRBV12-3/TRBV12-4 | TRBD1 | CASSSGQVSEAFF | TGTGCCAGCAGTTCCGGACAGGTCTCGGAAGCTTTCTTT
- | TRBJ2-2 | TRBV5-1 | TRBD2 | CASSLSVAGAGELFF | TGCGCCAGCAGCTTGTCAGTAGCGGGAGCCGGGGAGCTGTTTTTT
- | TRBJ1-1 | TRBV28 | TRBD1 | CASSLTGVNTEAFF | TGTGCCAGCAGTTTAACAGGGGTGAACACTGAAGCTTTCTTT
- | TRBJ2-2 | TRBV9 | TRBD2 | CASSVAGLAGAGELFF | TGTGCCAGCAGCGTAGCCGGGCTAGCGGGTGCCGGGGAGCTGTTTTTT
- | TRBJ1-2 | TRBV19 | TRBD1 | CASTWDRNYGYTF | TGTGCCAGTACCTGGGACAGAAACTATGGCTACACCTTC
- | TRBJ2-5 | TRBV6-5 | - | CASSSPEGWETQYF | TGTGCCAGCAGTTCCCCGGAGGGATGGGAGACCCAGTACTTC
- | TRBJ2-2 | TRBV20-1 | TRBD2 | CSASKREGPGELFF | TGCAGTGCTAGTAAGCGGGAGGGCCCCGGGGAGCTGTTTTTT
- | TRBJ1-4 | TRBV5-5 | - | CASSLPSDTINEKLFF | TGTGCCAGCAGCCTACCCTCTGACACAATTAATGAAAAACTGTTTTTT
- | TRBJ1-6 | TRBV11-3 | TRBD1 | CASSLENRGRSYNSPLHF | TGTGCCAGCAGCTTAGAAAACAGGGGTCGGTCCTATAATTCACCCCTCCACTTT
- | TRBJ1-2 | TRBV5-1 | - | CASSLAGRDSSGYTF | TGCGCCAGCAGCTTGGCGGGCAGGGATTCGTCTGGCTACACCTTC
- | TRBJ2-7 | TRBV6-1 | - | CASSEPTVPYEQYF | TGTGCCAGCAGTGAACCCACAGTACCCTACGAGCAGTACTTC
- | TRBJ1-3 | TRBV30 | TRBD1 | CAWDGTGGTRGNTIYF | TGTGCCTGGGACGGGACAGGGGGCACGAGAGGAAACACCATATATTTT
- | TRBJ1-1 | TRBV9 | - | CASSVAVLGGGTEAFF | TGTGCCAGCAGCGTAGCGGTTCTGGGGGGTGGAACTGAAGCTTTCTTT
- | TRBJ1-5 | TRBV6-5 | - | CAVEDNSNQPQHF | TGTGCCGTCGAGGACAATAGCAATCAGCCCCAGCATTTT